The next 27 T cell receptor beta chains were all read from a single sample in a study of blood T cells in healthy people across ages. It was with a sample-barcoded 5' primer and a J-beta primer mix that a second PCR of about 6 to 12 cycles was run. TCRdb independently ran MiXCR on the 5' RACE reads; one entry per CDR3 protein. The data hold under 1,100,000 distinct CDR3 sequences, with under 30% observed a single time. The same specimen was also included in a second study, on T cells of mothers and their children.

The sample was blood. The receptors stem from a girl aged 2-15 years in good health.

This clonotype turned up a few times. V and J are TRBV27 and TRBJ2-1; 7 nucleotides align to TRBD2. The germline V gene encodes CDR1 MNHEY and CDR2 SMNVEV (reference sequence). Trimming cost V 6 bases and J 6 bases; bases outside gene matches: 8. The CDR3 spans 14 residues. The CDR3 DNA sequence: TGTGCCAGCAGCGGGGAGCGGGGCCTCAATGAGCAGTTCTTC. Translating it yields CASSGERGLNEQFF.

With regard to this clonotype: A read error is likely, as this CDR3 ends without the conserved phenylalanine or tryptophan. The chain recombines TRBV4-2 with TRBJ2-1; D possibly corresponds to TRBD1 (5 bases). Germline CDR1 LGHNA, CDR2 YNFKEQ. The CDR3 totals 13 residues. Deletions cut 4 bases from V and 11 bases from J, with 15 bases between. The CDR3 here is CASSPRPRQKQFS. DNA for the CDR3: TGTGCCAGCAGCCCTAGACCAAGACAGAAGCAGTTCTCC.

The chain combines TRBV11-1 with TRBJ1-2, with 8 positions matching TRBD1. V gave up 8 bases and J gave up 8 bases; unmatched junction bases: 13. The CDR3 runs to 14 residues. Germline CDR1 reads SGHAT; CDR2 reads FQDESV (reference sequence). The CDR3 here is CASGRQGARRGYTF. The CDR3 DNA is TGTGCCAGCGGAAGGCAGGGGGCGCGGAGAGGCTACACCTTC.

This clonotype appeared a few times. The genes are TRBV3-1 and TRBJ2-1, with 14 bases that match TRBD2. The CDR3 sequence is 17 residues long. CDR1 is LGHDT, CDR2 YNNKEL, per germline (reference sequence). Trimming took 4 bases from V and 9 from J; bases not matched to a gene: 11. CDR3 sequence: CASSRSPGLAGAGEQFF. CDR3 bases: TGTGCCAGCAGCCGCTCACCGGGACTAGCGGGAGCCGGTGAGCAGTTCTTC.

V gene TRBV7-6 combines with J gene TRBJ1-2, with 7 bases aligning to TRBD1. CDR1 and CDR2 (germline): SGHVS, FNYEAQ. This CDR3 is 18 amino acids long. V gave up 5 bases and J gave up 3 bases; unmatched junction bases: 18. Here the CDR3 DNA reads TGTGCCAGCAGCCAAGCGGGGGGCAGACAGGGACCATACTATGGCTACACCTTC. Its protein is CASSQAGGRQGPYYGYTF.

This clonotype was seen only a few times. The chain carries TRBV12-3 or TRBV12-4 and TRBJ2-7, with D tentatively TRBD1 or TRBD2 (5 bases each). The DNA end is more similar to TRBJ2-1, so the J call may be wrong. The length of the CDR3 is 15 residues. The CDR3 DNA follows: TGTGCCAGCAGTCCCCCCAAACTAGGGGTCAATGAGCAGTTCTTC. Protein product: CASSPPKLGVNEQFF.

As regards this clonotype: Mismatch with germline at one junction end may stem from a read error. The rearrangement links TRBV28 to TRBJ2-5; TRBD1 matches at 7 bases. This CDR3 spans 12 amino acids. Germline-derived CDR1 and CDR2 are MDHEN and SYDVKM. CDR3 sequence reads: CASGDSLQTQYF. The CDR3 bases are TGTGCCAGCGGGGACAGTTTACAGACTCAGTACTTC.

This clonotype was observed a handful of times. V gene TRBV7-2 combines with J gene TRBJ2-4, with D unresolved. The CDR3 contains 15 residues. CDR1 is SGHTA and CDR2 is FQGNSA in the germline V gene. V was shortened by 6 bases and J by 7 bases, with 19 bases between the two germline ends. This CDR3 is CASSPDGHRANIQYF. CDR3 sequence (DNA): TGTGCCAGCAGTCCGGACGGCCACCGGGCCAACATTCAGTACTTC.

This clonotype was found a few times. The rearrangement joins TRBV19 to TRBJ1-6; 8 nucleotides line up with TRBD1. V gave up 5 bases and J gave up 7 bases; unmatched junction bases: 7. CDR3 size: 15 residues. The germline gives CDR1 LNHDA, CDR2 SQIVND (reference sequence). DNA of the CDR3: TGTGCCAGTAGTGCTATGGACAGGGACAATTCACCCCTCCACTTT. Encoded protein: CASSAMDRDNSPLHF.

This clonotype was detected only a few times. The chain combines TRBV5-1 with TRBJ1-1; a weak D match, TRBD1 (5 bases). Trimming removed 2 bases at V and 5 bases at J, with 16 bases between. There are 15 residues in the CDR3. Germline CDR1 is SGHRS and CDR2 is YFSETQ. The CDR3, as DNA: TGCGCCAGCAGCTTCTTTTCTCCGCAGGGAACTGAAGCTTTCTTT. Translation gives CASSFFSPQGTEAFF.

This clonotype was detected a few times. J is TRBJ1-5 and V is TRBV13; D not resolved. In germline, CDR1 is PRHDT, CDR2 FYEKMQ (reference sequence). V lost 6 bases to trimming and J lost 7 bases, with 16 bases between them. The CDR3 loop spans 14 amino acids. CDR3 bases: TGTGCCAGCAGTCCTTCGAGCGTCGAACAGCCCCAGCATTTT. Residues: CASSPSSVEQPQHF.

This clonotype was observed a handful of times. The gene calls are TRBV12-3 or TRBV12-4 and TRBJ2-5, with a possible D match to TRBD2 (6 bases). Deletions cut 4 bases from V and 11 bases from J, with 17 bases between. This CDR3 comprises 13 residues. The CDR3 region is CASSSTGSGEQYF. In DNA form, the CDR3 reads TGTGCCAGCAGTTCGACGGGATCGGGGGAGCAGTACTTC.

The rearrangement links TRBV5-1 to TRBJ1-1; no firm D call. The CDR3 spans 15 residues. V was shortened by 1 base and J by 2 bases, with 12 bases between the two germline ends. CDR1 is SGHRS and CDR2 is YFSETQ in the germline V gene. CDR3 sequence reads: CASSLITGPNTEAFF. CDR3 nucleotides: TGCGCCAGCAGCTTGATTACGGGTCCTAACACTGAAGCTTTCTTT.

The rearrangement uses TRBV7-8 and TRBJ2-5; no definite D call. Trimming took off 5 bases at V and 5 bases at J, with 9 bases between the two ends. This CDR3 comprises 12 residues. Per germline, CDR1 SGHVS and CDR2 FQNEAQ. The CDR3, as DNA: TGTGCCAGCAGCGCCTTTACGGAGACCCAGTACTTC. Translated, it gives CASSAFTETQYF.

The table lists this clonotype with many counts. The V and J genes are TRBV7-9 and TRBJ2-6, with D unresolved. The germline gives CDR1 SEHNR, CDR2 FQNEAQ (reference sequence). Deletions cut 1 base from V and 2 bases from J, with 12 bases between. This CDR3 has 17 residues. The CDR3 coding sequence is TGTGCCAGCAGCTTAGACCTACGGTCGGCTGGGGCCAACGTCCTGACTTTC. Amino acids: CASSLDLRSAGANVLTF. Complete variable domain (other parts from reference TRBV7-9 and TRBJ2-6): DTGVSQNPRHKITKRGQNVTFRCDPISEHNRLYWYRQTLGQGPEFLTYFQNEAQLEKSRLLSDRFSAERPKGSFSTLEIQRTEQGDSAMYLCASSLDLRSAGANVLTFGAGSRLTVL.

As regards this clonotype: This CDR3 fails to terminate in the conserved phenylalanine or tryptophan, so it likely reflects a read error. The genes are TRBV4-3 and TRBJ1-1; D perhaps matches TRBD1 (5 bases). Germline values: CDR1 LGHNA, CDR2 YSLEER. This CDR3 is built from 16 residues. Between the trimmed V and J ends, which lost 0 bases and 6 bases, there was a span of 17 bases. CDR3: CASSQDRGSGVPEAFL. The CDR3 nucleotides are TGCGCCAGCAGCCAAGATAGAGGGTCGGGGGTCCCTGAAGCTTTCCTT.

The CDR3 DNA follows: TGCGCCAGCAGCCGGACAGCAAATGAAAAACTGTTTTTT. Its translation: CASSRTANEKLFF. The V gene is TRBV4-1, the J gene TRBJ1-4, with D tentatively TRBD1 (6 bases). This CDR3 is 13 amino acids long. Germline V gene data show CDR1 as MGHRA and CDR2 as YSYEKL. Deletions cut 4 bases from V and 5 bases from J, with 8 bases between.

This rearrangement joins TRBV9 to TRBJ2-1; possibly TRBD2 for D (6 bases). CDR3 size: 15 residues. Trimming pared 1 base from V and 2 bases from J, leaving 10 bases between. The germline V gene has CDR1 SGDLS and CDR2 YYNGEE. The CDR3 bases are TGTGCCAGCAGCGTACGCGGGGCCGCCTACAATGAGCAGTTCTTC. Translated: CASSVRGAAYNEQFF.

This clonotype was counted between two and nine times. J is TRBJ1-1 and V is TRBV7-9, with D unresolved. The CDR3 consists of 12 residues. The germline V and J ends were trimmed by 6 bases and 5 bases, with 10 bases remaining between them. CDR1 SEHNR and CDR2 FQNEAQ come from the germline V gene (reference sequence). The CDR3 DNA is TGTGCCAGCAGTGGAGGAAGGACTGAAGCTTTCTTT. Encoded protein: CASSGGRTEAFF.

The chain combines TRBV6-5 with TRBJ1-2, with TRBD1 identical over 9 bases. This CDR3 spans 14 amino acids. Looked up from germline, CDR1 is MNHEY and CDR2 is SVGAGI. Trimming cost V 5 bases and J 5 bases; bases outside gene matches: 6. This CDR3 is CASSGQGNEYGYTF. CDR3 sequence (DNA): TGTGCCAGCAGTGGACAGGGGAATGAGTATGGCTACACCTTC.

This clonotype was seen a few times. The chain carries TRBV11-2 and TRBJ1-1; D possibly corresponds to TRBD1 (5 bases). The germline gives CDR1 SGHAT, CDR2 FQNNGV. V was pared by 1 base and J by 1 base, with 10 bases between. The CDR3 totals 15 residues. The CDR3 DNA reads as TGTGCCAGCAGCTTAGGGTCAGGGCCGAACACTGAAGCTTTCTTT. Protein product: CASSLGSGPNTEAFF.

Only a few counts were recorded for this clonotype. The chain recombines TRBV9 with TRBJ1-3; 7 bases fit TRBD1. Trimming cost V 4 bases and J 3 bases; bases outside gene matches: 7. The CDR3 is 15 residues long. The germline V gene encodes CDR1 SGDLS and CDR2 YYNGEE. CDR3 sequence: CASSSPPGGGNTIYF. Here the CDR3 DNA reads TGTGCCAGCAGCTCCCCTCCAGGGGGTGGAAACACCATATATTTT.

This clonotype has just a few counts. The chain recombines TRBV4-1 with TRBJ2-5; a weak D match, TRBD2 (5 bases). The DNA end is more similar to TRBJ2-1, so the J call may be wrong. The length of the CDR3 is 16 residues. Per the germline V gene, CDR1 is MGHRA and CDR2 is YSYEKL. The CDR3 DNA is TGCGCCAGCAGCCGAGTTTGGGCCCGAGGGAACAATGAGCAGTTCTTC. This gives the protein CASSRVWARGNNEQFF.

This clonotype was seen only a few times. One end of the junction is discordant with germline, which a read error may explain. The chain links TRBV28 to TRBJ2-5; no reliable D call. Germline values: CDR1 MDHEN, CDR2 SYDVKM. CDR3 length equals 12 residues. The CDR3 reads CACSPSLETQYF. The CDR3 DNA reads as TGTGCCTGCAGTCCGAGTCTCGAGACCCAGTACTTC.

This clonotype was observed a few times. The chain links TRBV21-1 to TRBJ1-1; the table names TRBD1, a call not compared with the DNA. TRBV21-1 has pseudogene status. This CDR3 comprises 13 residues. CDR3 residues: CASSPLNATEAFF. CDR3 sequence (DNA): TGTGCCAGCAGTCCCCTTAATGCTACTGAAGCTTTCTTT.

This chain connects TRBV29-1 to TRBJ2-4, with D possibly being TRBD2 (6 bases). The germline CDR1 and CDR2 sequences are SQVTM and ANQGSEA. The germline V and J ends were trimmed by 1 base and 1 base, with 20 bases remaining between them. This CDR3 has 18 amino acids. The DNA for the CDR3 is TGCAGCGTTGAAGCGTTGGACGCCGGACGGGAGGCCAAAAACATTCAGTACTTC. Translating it yields CSVEALDAGREAKNIQYF.

This clonotype was counted only a few times. V and J are TRBV29-1 and TRBJ2-1; 7 positions match TRBD2. The CDR3 totals 13 residues. V lost 7 bases and J lost 8; bases outside the gene matches: 11. The germline V gene encodes CDR1 SQVTM and CDR2 ANQGSEA. CDR3 region: CSAGGRFIDEQFF. The CDR3 bases are TGCAGCGCGGGCGGGAGATTTATCGATGAGCAGTTCTTC.